This T cell receptor (beta chain) was recovered during a study of cytomegalovirus exposure and HLA in healthy donors. Per the germline V gene, CDR1 is SGDLS and CDR2 is YYNGEE. V was clipped by 4 bases and J by 0 bases, with 13 bases between them. The length of the CDR3 is 16 residues. It was with 60 Vbeta and 13 Jbeta primers that the PCR ran. TCRdb keeps only in-frame clones here, not all; method: immunoSEQ multiplex PCR. The sample comprises around 160,000 clones, over 80% of which are singletons, and around 2% rests with the top ten. A few counts support this clone. This chain connects TRBV9 to TRBJ2-2, with a weak D call TRBD2 (6 bases). The sample consisted of PBMCs. The TCR comes from a human donor in good health. The DNA for the CDR3 is TGTGCCAGCAGCCCGGGAGCCATAACGAACACCGGGGAGCTGTTTTTT. Residues: CASSPGAITNTGELFF.